This T cell receptor (beta chain) emerged from a study of OX40 agonist ivuxolimab in advanced cancers. Whole-study context: There were three patients with partial responses, one having hepatocellular carcinoma and two cutaneous melanoma.

Clones were read by immunoSEQ multiplex PCR, and TCRdb kept only the in-frame ones, dropping some. This table holds about 77,000 clones, over 75% found once. CDR1 is SQVTM, CDR2 ANQGSEA, per germline. The trim removed 0 bases at V and 7 bases at J, leaving 6 bases unmatched. The CDR3 has 14 residues. The TCR comes from an adult with an advanced solid tumor such as melanoma, head and neck, liver or kidney cancer. The source material was CD4+ or CD8+ T cells sorted from blood, sampled in a trial of the OX40 agonist ivuxolimab. The J gene is TRBJ2-7, the V gene TRBV29-1; 10 bases match TRBD1. DNA of the CDR3: TGCAGCGTTGAAGACCGACAGGGGGCCAGGGAGCAGTACTTC. Translating it yields CSVEDRQGAREQYF.